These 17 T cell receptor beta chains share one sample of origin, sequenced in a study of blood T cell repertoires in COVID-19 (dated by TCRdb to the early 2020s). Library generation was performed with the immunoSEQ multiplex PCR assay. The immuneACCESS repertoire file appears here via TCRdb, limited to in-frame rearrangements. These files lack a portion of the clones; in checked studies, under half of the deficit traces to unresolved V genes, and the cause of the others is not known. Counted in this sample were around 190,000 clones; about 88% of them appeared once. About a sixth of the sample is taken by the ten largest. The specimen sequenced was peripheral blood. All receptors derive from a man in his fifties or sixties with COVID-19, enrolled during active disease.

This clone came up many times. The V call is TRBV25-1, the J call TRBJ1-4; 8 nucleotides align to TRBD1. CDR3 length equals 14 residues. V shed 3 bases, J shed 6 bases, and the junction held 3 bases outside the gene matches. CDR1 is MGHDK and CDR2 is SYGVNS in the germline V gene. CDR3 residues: CASSDSGGYEKLFF. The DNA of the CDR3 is TGTGCCAGCAGTGATTCAGGGGGCTATGAAAAACTGTTTTTT.

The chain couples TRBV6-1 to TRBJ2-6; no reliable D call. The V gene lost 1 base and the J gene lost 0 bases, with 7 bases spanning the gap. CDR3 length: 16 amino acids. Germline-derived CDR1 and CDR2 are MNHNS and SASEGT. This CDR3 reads CASSEGLNSGANVLTF. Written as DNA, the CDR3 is TGTGCCAGCAGTGAAGGCCTAAACTCTGGGGCCAACGTCCTGACTTTC.

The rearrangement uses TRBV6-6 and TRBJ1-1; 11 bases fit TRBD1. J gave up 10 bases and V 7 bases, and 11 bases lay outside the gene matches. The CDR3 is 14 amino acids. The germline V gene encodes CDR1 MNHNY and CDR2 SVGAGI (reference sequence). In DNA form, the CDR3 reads TGTGCCAGCATAAAGGACAGGGGGCCTCCGGCAGCTTTCTTT. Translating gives CASIKDRGPPAAFF.

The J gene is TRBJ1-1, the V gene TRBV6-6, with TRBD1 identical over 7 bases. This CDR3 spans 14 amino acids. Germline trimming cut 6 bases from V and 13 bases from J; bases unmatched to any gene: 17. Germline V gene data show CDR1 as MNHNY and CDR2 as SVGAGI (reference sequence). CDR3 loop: CASSMNVGTVKGFF. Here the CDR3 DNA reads TGTGCCAGCAGCATGAACGTCGGGACAGTGAAGGGTTTCTTT.

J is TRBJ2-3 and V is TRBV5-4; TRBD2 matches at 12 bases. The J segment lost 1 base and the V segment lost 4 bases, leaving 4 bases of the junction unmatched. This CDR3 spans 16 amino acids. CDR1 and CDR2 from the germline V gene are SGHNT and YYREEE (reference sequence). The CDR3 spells CASSTRTSGGTDTQYF. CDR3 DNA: TGTGCCAGCAGCACCCGGACTAGCGGGGGCACAGATACGCAGTATTTT.

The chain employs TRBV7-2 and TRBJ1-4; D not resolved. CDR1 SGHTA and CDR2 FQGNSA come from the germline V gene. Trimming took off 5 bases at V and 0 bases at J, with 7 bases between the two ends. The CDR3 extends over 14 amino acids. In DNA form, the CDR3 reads TGTGCCAGCAGCCCCGACACAACTAATGAAAAACTGTTTTTT. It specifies CASSPDTTNEKLFF.

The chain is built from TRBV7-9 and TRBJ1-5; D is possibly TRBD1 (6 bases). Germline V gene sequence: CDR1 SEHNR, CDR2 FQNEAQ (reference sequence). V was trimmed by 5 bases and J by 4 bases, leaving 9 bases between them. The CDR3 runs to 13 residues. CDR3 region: CASSPQGNQPQHF. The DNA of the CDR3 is TGTGCCAGCAGCCCGCAGGGGAATCAGCCCCAGCATTTT.

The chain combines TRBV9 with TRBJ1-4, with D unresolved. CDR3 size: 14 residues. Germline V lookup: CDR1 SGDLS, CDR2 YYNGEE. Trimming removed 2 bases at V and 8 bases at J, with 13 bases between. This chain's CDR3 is CASSVDSEGEKLFF. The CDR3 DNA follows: TGTGCCAGCAGCGTGGATTCGGAGGGAGAAAAACTGTTTTTT.

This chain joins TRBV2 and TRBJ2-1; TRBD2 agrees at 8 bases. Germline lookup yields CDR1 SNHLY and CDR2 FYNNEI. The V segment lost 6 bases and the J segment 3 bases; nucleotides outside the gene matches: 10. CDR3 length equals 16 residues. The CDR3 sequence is CASRLAGGDLYNEQFF. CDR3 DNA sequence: TGTGCCAGCAGATTGGCGGGAGGAGATCTCTACAATGAGCAGTTCTTC.

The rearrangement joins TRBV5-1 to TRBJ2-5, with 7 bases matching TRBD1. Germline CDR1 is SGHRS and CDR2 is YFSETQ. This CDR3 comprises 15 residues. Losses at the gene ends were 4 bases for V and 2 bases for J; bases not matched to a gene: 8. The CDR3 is CASSRTGQVQETQYF. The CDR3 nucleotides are TGCGCCAGCAGCCGGACCGGACAGGTACAAGAGACCCAGTACTTC.

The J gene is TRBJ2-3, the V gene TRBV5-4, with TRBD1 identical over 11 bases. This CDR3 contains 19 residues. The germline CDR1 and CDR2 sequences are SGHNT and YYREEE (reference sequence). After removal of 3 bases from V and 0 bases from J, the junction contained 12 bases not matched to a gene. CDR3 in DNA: TGTGCCAGCAGCTCGTGGACAGGGGGCGGGATGGGTAGCACAGATACGCAGTATTTT. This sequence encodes CASSSWTGGGMGSTDTQYF.

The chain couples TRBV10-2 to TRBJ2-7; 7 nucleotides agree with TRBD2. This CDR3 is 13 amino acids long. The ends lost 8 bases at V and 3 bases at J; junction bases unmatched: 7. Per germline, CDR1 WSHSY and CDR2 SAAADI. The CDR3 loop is CASGEGTNYEQYF. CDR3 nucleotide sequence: TGCGCCAGCGGGGAGGGAACTAACTACGAGCAGTACTTC.

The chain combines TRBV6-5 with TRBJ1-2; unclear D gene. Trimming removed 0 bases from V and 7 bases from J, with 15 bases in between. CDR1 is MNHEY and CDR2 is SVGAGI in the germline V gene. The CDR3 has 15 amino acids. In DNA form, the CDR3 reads TGTGCCAGCAGTTACTCGAGTGAGGGTTTGGGTGGCTACACCTTC. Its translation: CASSYSSEGLGGYTF.

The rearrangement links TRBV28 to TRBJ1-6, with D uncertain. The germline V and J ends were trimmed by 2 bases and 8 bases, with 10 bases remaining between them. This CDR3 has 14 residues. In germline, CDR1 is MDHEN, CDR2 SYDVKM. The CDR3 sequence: CASSLTGRDSPLHF. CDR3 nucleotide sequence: TGTGCCAGCAGTTTAACTGGGCGGGATTCACCCCTCCACTTT.

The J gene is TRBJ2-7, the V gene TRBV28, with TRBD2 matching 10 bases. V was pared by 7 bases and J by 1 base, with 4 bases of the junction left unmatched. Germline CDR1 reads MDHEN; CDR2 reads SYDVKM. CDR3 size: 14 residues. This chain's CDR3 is CASTQLAGSYEQYF. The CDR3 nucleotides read TGTGCCAGCACCCAACTAGCGGGGTCCTACGAGCAGTACTTC.

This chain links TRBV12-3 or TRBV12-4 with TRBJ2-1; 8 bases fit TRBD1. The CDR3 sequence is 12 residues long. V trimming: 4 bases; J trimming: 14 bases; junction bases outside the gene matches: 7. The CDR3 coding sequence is TGTGCCAGCAGTTCATCGACAGGGGAGGAGTTCTTC. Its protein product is CASSSSTGEEFF.

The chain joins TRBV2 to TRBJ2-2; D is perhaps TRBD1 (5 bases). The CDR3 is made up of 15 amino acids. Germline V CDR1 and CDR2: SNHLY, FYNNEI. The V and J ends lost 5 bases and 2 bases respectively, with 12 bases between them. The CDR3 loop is CASSQTETNTGELFF. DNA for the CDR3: TGTGCCAGCAGTCAGACAGAGACTAACACCGGGGAGCTGTTTTTT.